This passage covers 8 T cell receptor beta chains from one sample sequenced in a study of T cell changes during pregnancy in multiple sclerosis. Sequencing was performed with immunoSEQ multiplex PCR; in TCRdb, only in-frame clones are kept and a portion is missing. Of 60,000 or so clones in the sample, 80% to 90% were seen once. The sample consisted of peripheral blood, taken in the first trimester of pregnancy. The receptors here all came from a female donor in good health, enrolled as a control in a pregnancy study.

This chain connects TRBV23-1 to TRBJ1-4; D unresolved. TRBV23-1 is reported as an ORF; its role is uncertain. The length of the CDR3 is 16 residues. V was clipped by 3 bases and J by 1 base, with 12 bases between them. DNA of the CDR3: TGCGCCAGCAGTCAGAGGAAAACGGAAACTAATGAAAAACTGTTTTTT. This encodes CASSQRKTETNEKLFF.

The chain recombines TRBV7-2 with TRBJ2-3; TRBD2 might be the D (7 bases). Trimming took 5 bases from V and 2 from J, leaving 17 bases between them. Germline CDR1 is SGHTA and CDR2 is FQGNSA. The CDR3 has 16 residues. This CDR3 is CASSPRGGANTDTQYF. CDR3 bases: TGTGCCAGCAGCCCAAGAGGGGGGGCCAACACAGATACGCAGTATTTT.

The rearrangement links TRBV11-2 to TRBJ1-2; D perhaps matches TRBD1 (6 bases). The CDR3 has 15 amino acids. The germline V gene has CDR1 SGHAT and CDR2 FQNNGV. Between the trimmed V and J ends, which lost 2 bases and 3 bases, there was a span of 13 bases. CDR3: CASSLRGRGDYGYTF. The CDR3 coding sequence is TGTGCCAGCAGCTTAAGGGGGAGAGGGGACTATGGCTACACCTTC.

V usage is TRBV30 and J usage is TRBJ2-4, with TRBD1 as a possible D gene (5 bases). Per the germline V gene, CDR1 is GTSNPN and CDR2 is SVGIG (reference sequence). CDR3 size: 19 residues. V was trimmed by 2 bases and J by 0 bases, leaving 23 bases between them. This CDR3 reads CAWSQSPWQGKLAKNIQYF. For the CDR3, the DNA is TGTGCCTGGAGTCAATCCCCGTGGCAGGGAAAGCTAGCCAAAAACATTCAGTACTTC.

This chain links TRBV9 with TRBJ2-7, with D possibly TRBD2 on 6 matching bases. Trimming took 0 bases from V and 0 from J, leaving 10 bases between them. Germline V CDR1 and CDR2: SGDLS, YYNGEE. The CDR3 contains 15 residues. Here the CDR3 DNA reads TGTGCCAGCAGCGTAGTAGCGGAAAGCTCCTACGAGCAGTACTTC. Translating it yields CASSVVAESSYEQYF.

The V and J genes are TRBV30 and TRBJ2-3; D not certain. Per germline, CDR1 GTSNPN and CDR2 SVGIG (reference sequence). The CDR3 totals 10 residues. Trimming shortened V by 2 bases and J by 6 bases, and 3 bases separated the two germline ends. CDR3 sequence reads: CAWSRDTQYF. CDR3 nucleotides: TGTGCCTGGAGTCGGGATACGCAGTATTTT.

The chain employs TRBV27 and TRBJ1-2; 7 bases align to TRBD1. J was trimmed by 8 bases and V by 4 bases; bases with no gene match: 7. Per germline, CDR1 MNHEY and CDR2 SMNVEV (reference sequence). This CDR3 comprises 13 residues. The DNA of the CDR3 is TGTGCCAGCAGTTCAGGGGGGATTCAAGGCTACACCTTC. Encoded protein: CASSSGGIQGYTF.

The chain is built from TRBV6-5 and TRBJ1-1; TRBD1 matches at 8 bases. V dropped 6 bases and J dropped 3; count of bases not matched to a gene: 9. This CDR3 contains 15 residues. CDR1 is MNHEY and CDR2 is SVGAGI in the germline V gene. The DNA for the CDR3 is TGTGCCAGCAGACGGGCAGGACAGGGTGACACTGAAGCTTTCTTT. It translates to CASRRAGQGDTEAFF.